This TCR beta chain appears in the sequencing data of a study of cytomegalovirus exposure and HLA in healthy donors. Study context: Out of 150 million to 200 million T cells, an earlier analysis found roughly 100 million unique TCR beta sequences in total. Study-level results: Later work showed greater clonal expansion in HLA-associated TCR beta chains than in equally common others.

As for this clone: Its antigen is currently unknown.

The length of the CDR3 is 13 residues. Germline V gene data show CDR1 as SGHNT and CDR2 as YYREEE (reference sequence). Trimming cost V 5 bases and J 8 bases, with 16 bases left between them. PCR amplification relied on 60 Vbeta primers (plus 13 Jbeta primers). Here immunoSEQ multiplex PCR was the method, and the copy in TCRdb shows in-frame clones only, minus some. The sample lists about 100,000 clones, about 80% occurring once. This clonotype was sampled from a woman in her fifties or sixties in good health and CMV-seronegative. The chain joins TRBV5-4 to TRBJ1-2; no definite D call. Input material: PBMCs. CDR3 protein: CASRALGGWGYTF. DNA for the CDR3: TGTGCCAGCAGGGCACTGGGAGGTTGGGGCTACACCTTC.